These T cell receptor beta chains were read from a single sample in a study of PD-1 blockade in classical Hodgkin lymphoma. Sequencing was performed with immunoSEQ multiplex PCR; in TCRdb, only in-frame clones are kept and a portion is missing. This sample has roughly 40,000 clones, with around two thirds found just once. The sample consisted of peripheral blood mononuclear cells (PBMCs), taken at baseline. Receptors originate from a human donor with classical Hodgkin lymphoma. Each CDR3 is given with its conserved first and last residue. The D gene is left open where the match is weak. For some rows the clone size is stated as once, few or many, or as a class when expanded; others skip it.

j_call	clone_size	d_call	v_call	cdr3_aa	cdr3_nt
TRBJ2-7	NA	TRBD2	TRBV13	CASSATSGGAGGYEQYF	TGTGCCAGCAGCGCCACTAGCGGGGGGGCCGGGGGCTACGAGCAGTACTTC
TRBJ2-2	NA	TRBD2	TRBV7-9	CASSLEAGDTGELFF	TGTGCCAGCAGCTTAGAAGCGGGAGACACCGGGGAGCTGTTTTTT
TRBJ2-4	NA	NA	TRBV19	CAAGMGHSANIQYF	TGTGCCGCCGGGATGGGACACTCGGCGAACATTCAGTACTTC
TRBJ2-2	NA	NA	TRBV7-3	CASSLSTGELFF	TGTGCCAGCAGCTTATCCACCGGGGAGCTGTTTTTT
TRBJ2-3	NA	NA	TRBV27	CASSFLGETTDTQYF	TGTGCCAGCAGTTTTCTCGGGGAAACCACAGATACGCAGTATTTT
TRBJ2-1	NA	TRBD2	TRBV7-9	CASSFSSGGYYNEQFF	TGTGCCAGCAGCTTCTCGAGCGGGGGGTACTACAATGAGCAGTTCTTC
TRBJ2-7	NA	NA	TRBV6-5	CASRGDNREVYF	TGTGCCAGCAGAGGGGACAACAGGGAGGTTTACTTC
TRBJ1-5	NA	NA	TRBV18	CASSLLTGGSNQPQHF	TGTGCCAGCTCACTTTTAACCGGGGGCAGCAATCAGCCCCAGCATTTT
TRBJ1-2	NA	TRBD1	TRBV7-8	CASSLGRQGPGYTF	TGTGCCAGCAGCTTAGGAAGACAGGGTCCTGGCTACACCTTC
TRBJ2-7	NA	NA	TRBV5-1	CASSLGRGQRDYEQYF	TGCGCCAGCAGCTTGGGGCGAGGACAGCGAGACTACGAGCAGTACTTC
TRBJ2-2	NA	NA	TRBV19	CASSIDWELFF	TGTGCCAGTAGTATAGACTGGGAGCTGTTTTTT
TRBJ2-1	once	NA	TRBV11-2	CASSPLDGTNEQFF	TGTGCCAGCAGCCCCCTGGACGGCACTAATGAGCAGTTCTTC
TRBJ1-5	once	NA	TRBV6-4	CASSEDGDMRPQHF	TGTGCCAGCAGTGAGGATGGGGATATGAGGCCCCAGCATTTT
TRBJ2-7	NA	NA	TRBV12-2	CASRHSRVYPYEQYF	TGTGCAAGTCGCCACTCCAGGGTCTACCCCTACGAGCAGTACTTC
TRBJ1-1	NA	NA	TRBV4-3	CASSQGAYGNTEAFF	TGCGCCAGCAGCCAGGGGGCATACGGGAACACTGAAGCTTTCTTT
TRBJ2-3	NA	NA	TRBV9	CASSGRTSTDTQYF	TGTGCCAGCAGCGGGCGGACTAGCACAGATACGCAGTATTTT
TRBJ2-7	NA	NA	TRBV4-2	CASSQVTLGDEQYF	TGTGCCAGCAGCCAAGTCACCCTTGGGGACGAGCAGTACTTC
TRBJ2-1	NA	NA	TRBV27	CASSLSVIGEQFF	TGTGCCAGCAGTTTATCCGTCATTGGTGAGCAGTTCTTC
TRBJ2-3	NA	NA	TRBV7-2	CASRDPKTVTDTQYF	TGTGCCAGCAGGGACCCGAAGACCGTAACAGATACGCAGTATTTT
TRBJ1-1	medium-sized	NA	TRBV7-9	CASSSWGSEAFF	TGTGCCAGCAGCTCTTGGGGGTCTGAAGCTTTCTTT
TRBJ1-1	NA	NA	TRBV5-1	CASRASPGQPGGTEAFF	TGCGCCAGCAGGGCATCTCCGGGGCAGCCTGGGGGCACTGAAGCTTTCTTT
TRBJ1-1	NA	TRBD1	TRBV6-6	CASSLPGQGQSEAFF	TGTGCCAGCAGTTTACCGGGACAGGGGCAATCTGAAGCTTTCTTT
TRBJ1-2	NA	NA	TRBV27	CASSLLQGGYGYTF	TGTGCCAGCAGTTTATTACAGGGAGGCTATGGCTACACCTTC
TRBJ2-1	NA	NA	TRBV28	CASSPPGLPSYNEQFF	TGTGCCAGCAGTCCCCCGGGACTGCCCTCCTACAATGAGCAGTTCTTC
TRBJ2-7	NA	NA	TRBV2	CASSPSYEQYF	TGTGCCAGCAGCCCTTCCTACGAGCAGTACTTC
TRBJ1-1	NA	NA	TRBV6-5	CASGPGVNTEAFF	TGTGCCAGCGGCCCAGGGGTGAACACTGAAGCTTTCTTT
TRBJ2-3	NA	TRBD2	TRBV9	CASSVESSGSPYF	TGTGCCAGCAGCGTAGAATCAAGCGGGAGCCCCTATTTT
TRBJ2-3	NA	NA	TRBV19	CASTTGGLRTDTQYF	TGTGCCAGTACCACAGGCGGTCTCCGCACAGATACGCAGTATTTT
TRBJ2-1	NA	NA	TRBV19	CASSTLRLVSYNEQFF	TGTGCCAGTAGTACCCTCCGGCTCGTGTCCTACAATGAGCAGTTCTTC
TRBJ2-1	few	TRBD2	TRBV13	CASSPAGVKQFF	TGTGCCAGCAGCCCAGCGGGAGTAAAGCAGTTCTTC
TRBJ1-3	NA	NA	TRBV4-3	CASSQVPDSSGNTIYF	TGCGCCAGCAGCCAAGTCCCCGACAGCTCTGGAAACACCATATATTTT